This T cell receptor (beta chain) is drawn from a study of cytotoxic CD8 clonotypes in ibrutinib-treated CLL. Study-level information: Responses: around 25 partial, 2 complete; after median approximately 70 months, around 15 stayed remitted, around twelve progressed. Samples averaged approximately 260,000 productive templates and 90,000 to 100,000 productive rearrangements.

The data were produced by immunoSEQ multiplex PCR, yet TCRdb's version contains in-frame clones alone and is incomplete. The sample records approximately 130,000 clones, approximately 80% being singletons. In the case of this clone: No antigen is known for it.

Points from the study as a whole: Circulating CD8+ T-cell counts were tracked by baseline clonality, which exceeded that of age-matched healthy donors. There were differences in sampling times between sustained-remission and progressing patients.

The CDR3 runs to 15 residues. With 0 bases removed from V and 8 bases from J, the gap between germline ends came to 14 bases. Germline loops: CDR1 SGHNT, CDR2 YENEEA. The TCR sequence derives from a human donor with chronic lymphocytic leukemia. This chain connects TRBV11-3 to TRBJ2-1; D gene uncertain. The sample here was PBMCs, taken after 24 months of ibrutinib treatment. The CDR3 DNA sequence: TGTGCCAGCAGCTTAGAAAGAACAGCTACGGATGAGCAGTTCTTC. This translates into CASSLERTATDEQFF.